This T cell receptor beta chain was captured by sequencing in a study of cytomegalovirus exposure and HLA in healthy donors. Overall study: Of the donors genotyped, some 400 in all, less than 90% fell in the Caucasian-associated ancestry cluster.

This CDR3 contains 15 residues. Germline CDR1 is SGHTA and CDR2 is FQGNSA. After removal of 3 bases from V and 1 base from J, the junction contained 5 bases not matched to a gene. Broader study findings: Listed as cytomegalovirus-associated were 170 or so TCR beta chains. Most TCR sequences were uncommon, yet certain public TCRs appeared in many donors.

The PCR was carried out with 60 Vbeta primers and 13 Jbeta primers. Generated by immunoSEQ multiplex PCR, the TCRdb table keeps only in-frame clones and is missing some. The sample lists approximately 74,000 clones, approximately 78% occurring once. Regarding this clone: Antigen: not known.

This TCR came from a woman younger than 45 in good health and CMV-seronegative. Input material: PBMCs. V gene TRBV7-2 combines with J gene TRBJ1-1; TRBD1 matches at 7 bases. The CDR3 DNA follows: TGTGCCAGCAGCTTGGCAGGGGGGCGGAACACTGAAGCTTTCTTT. Its translation: CASSLAGGRNTEAFF.